The TCR beta chain under discussion was sequenced for a study of T cells in Graves' hyperthyroidism and ophthalmopathy. Findings and caveats of the study: A model using 13 V-J features told ophthalmopathy apart from stable hyperthyroidism. Researchers found most expanded thyroid clonotypes above 0.001 in blood as well.

Diagnosis of hyperthyroidism was new in patients aged 18 to 65, and its duration was under 2 months. Regions amplified from RNA transcripts were the TCR beta CDR3 regions. Researchers ran a first-round RT-PCR on the TCR CDR3 using the HTBI primer set. TCRdb independently ran MiXCR on the multiplex PCR reads; one entry per CDR3 protein. This sample carries around 440,000 distinct CDR3 sequences, 15% to 17% of them seen once, and the ten largest clones take roughly an eighth. Trimming took off 4 bases at V and 4 bases at J, with 17 bases between the two ends. The CDR3 has 15 residues. From germline, CDR1 is SGHTS and CDR2 YDEGEE. This clonotype was observed a few times. Antigen specificity is unknown.

Sequenced sample: blood. The sequence came from a woman under 30 with Graves' hyperthyroidism. The J gene is TRBJ2-5, the V gene TRBV5-8; D may correspond to TRBD1 or TRBD2 (6 bases each). The CDR3 nucleotides read TGTGCCAGCAGCCAGGGGCGGAGGGGAGGAGAGACCCAGTACTTC. Translated: CASSQGRRGGETQYF.